The following is a T cell receptor beta chain sequence with its context. The antigen is unknown. This sample is drawn from a study of T cell responses to AZD1222 COVID-19 vaccine. Profiled with immunoSEQ multiplex PCR; TCRdb holds only in-frame clones, not every one. This sample has roughly 130,000 clones, with 94% found just once. Trimming removed 5 bases from V and 5 bases from J; junction bases left unmatched: 10. The CDR3 totals 15 residues. Per germline, CDR1 MNHEY and CDR2 SVGAGI. Study-level points and caveats: Among the donors, most were white British and more were female, and clonal diversity was possibly underestimated. Spike-specific TCR breadth and depth rose after two AZD1222 doses. Repertoires were collected only later (after the peak T cell response had occurred). Close to half of all spike-specific TCRs reportedly target regions of the variants that are unmutated.

The chain uses TRBV6-5 and TRBJ2-3; TRBD2 agrees at 7 bases. Specimen: peripheral blood, collected on day 0 of AZD1222 vaccination. This TCR was sampled from an adult in good health. This CDR3 is CASSLLASRRDTQYF. In DNA form, the CDR3 reads TGTGCCAGCAGTCTACTAGCGTCCCGGAGAGATACGCAGTATTTT.